This T cell receptor (beta chain) derives from a study of early T cells in non-severe SARS-CoV-2 infection. Study information: Sequenced bulk RNA came from whole blood that was unsorted, and chains were unpaired. General study results and limits: Private and CD4 specificities were missed by VDJdb matching, skewed to anti-spike CD8.

cDNA molecules, individually, were tagged with unique molecular identifiers. TCRdb reanalysed the 5' RACE reads using MiXCR and keeps one entry per CDR3 protein. Among 84,000 or so distinct CDR3 sequences, 9.5% to 13% were seen once, and the ten largest hold about 2.6%. This clonotype was picked up a small number of times. Its antigen remains unidentified. The germline CDR1 and CDR2 sequences are SGHNT and YYREEE (reference sequence). Between the trimmed V and J ends, which lost 4 bases and 1 base, there was a span of 13 bases. This CDR3 spans 15 amino acids. The sequence was collected from an adult who was a healthcare worker with PCR-confirmed SARS-CoV-2 infection or an uninfected control (not recorded which). Material: whole blood. This sequence joins TRBV5-4 and TRBJ2-3; D is ambiguous. CDR3 bases: TGTGCCAGCAGCCCGGCGGCCGGCCGCACAGATACGCAGTATTTT. It is translated as CASSPAAGRTDTQYF.